One and the same sample provided the 7 T cell receptor beta chains below, sequenced in a study of blood T cells in healthy people across ages. Together with a sample-barcoded 5' primer, a J-beta primer mix was included in a second PCR lasting roughly 6 to 12 cycles. Via MiXCR, TCRdb re-called the 5' RACE reads, giving one row per CDR3 protein. This table has about 780,000 distinct CDR3 sequences, about 59% appearing once. The material sequenced was blood. These receptors came from a young man in good health.

This chain joins TRBV4-2 and TRBJ1-2; no clear D gene. V was clipped by 3 bases and J by 4 bases, with 6 bases between them. This CDR3 is built from 12 residues. Germline V gene data show CDR1 as LGHNA and CDR2 as YNFKEQ. The CDR3 DNA is TGTGCCAGCAGCCATGACGTCTATGGCTACACCTTC. The encoded protein is CASSHDVYGYTF.

This rearrangement joins TRBV2 to TRBJ2-7, with TRBD2 as a possible D gene (7 bases). V dropped 0 bases and J dropped 7 bases, with 16 bases sitting between them. This CDR3 has 15 amino acids. Germline lookup yields CDR1 SNHLY and CDR2 FYNNEI. CDR3 sequence: CASSEAAGAAGEQYF. For the CDR3, the DNA is TGTGCCAGCAGTGAAGCCGCGGGGGCAGCGGGGGAGCAGTACTTC.

The chain joins TRBV6-5 to TRBJ2-1; TRBD1 matches 7 bases. There are 13 residues in the CDR3. Trimming at V came to 6 bases and at J to 13 bases, leaving 12 bases not matched to a gene. The germline gives CDR1 MNHEY, CDR2 SVGAGI. CDR3 DNA: TGTGCCAGCAGACCGACAGGGAGAGAGACCCAGTTCTTC. Protein product: CASRPTGRETQFF.

The genes are TRBV5-1 and TRBJ1-2; 11 bases are shared with TRBD1. Losses at the gene ends were 4 bases for V and 6 bases for J; bases not matched to a gene: 17. Germline CDR1 reads SGHRS; CDR2 reads YFSETQ. CDR3 size: 18 residues. The CDR3 DNA follows: TGCGCCAGCAGCCCCGTAGGGACAGGGGGAAATATGTTGGATGGCTACACCTTC. Amino acids: CASSPVGTGGNMLDGYTF.

The rearrangement uses TRBV7-3 and TRBJ2-1; the D gene is possibly TRBD2 (7 bases). This CDR3 spans 18 amino acids. Trimming cost V 1 base and J 7 bases, with 23 bases left between them. CDR1 and CDR2 (germline): SGHTA, FQGTGA. This chain's CDR3 is CASSLSFSRWGGANEQFF. In nucleotides, the CDR3 is TGTGCCAGCAGCTTAAGTTTCAGTAGGTGGGGGGGGGCTAATGAGCAGTTCTTC.

The J gene is TRBJ2-3, the V gene TRBV24-1; TRBD1 agrees at 7 bases. The CDR3 has 15 residues. With V trimmed by 1 base and J by 2 bases, 2 bases remained unmatched. The germline CDR1 and CDR2 sequences are KGHDR and SFDVKD. The CDR3 loop reads CATSDLGTATDTQYF. The CDR3 region has the DNA TGTGCCACCAGTGATTTAGGGACAGCCACAGATACGCAGTATTTT.

V usage is TRBV7-2 and J usage is TRBJ2-7; D is perhaps TRBD2 (5 bases). The J call may not be correct, given that the DNA end is closer to TRBJ2-5. The CDR3 has 13 amino acids. Germline loops: CDR1 SGHTA, CDR2 FQGNSA. The CDR3 DNA follows: TGTGCCAGCAGCTTTAAGGGAGAAGAGACCCAGTACTTC. Translation: CASSFKGEETQYF.